This T cell receptor (beta chain) was sequenced during a study of Ad26.COV2.S vaccination and SARS-CoV-2 variants. Looking at the study overall: Each vaccinee took Ad26.COV2.S intramuscularly, once or twice 56 days apart.

Treatment reported: over 15 received Ad26.COV2.S at low or high dose, single or two shots; about 5 received placebo; per-sample allocation not given. Samples were taken on day 63 after the first vaccine or placebo injection. The vaccine antigen was prefusion-stabilized Wuhan SARS-CoV-2 spike. V was clipped by 0 bases and J by 7 bases, with 22 bases between them. CDR3 length equals 18 residues. The germline gives CDR1 SGHTA, CDR2 FQGNSA. Notes on the study in general: TCR breadth and depth estimates may have understated total T cell responses. Marked by substantial breadth, spike-specific CD8+ and CD4+ T cell responses were reportedly seen after vaccination.

This table comes from immunoSEQ multiplex PCR, and its TCRdb copy is limited to in-frame clones, with some not included. The sample contains 380,000 or so clones, 83% of which appear only once. Details on this clone: Its cognate antigen is unknown.

Sequencing used peripheral blood, obtained in a trial of Ad26.COV2.S vaccine versus placebo. This TCR was recovered from a person aged 18-65 years who received the Ad26.COV2.S COVID-19 vaccine or a placebo. V is TRBV7-2 and J is TRBJ1-3; D ambiguous. In nucleotides, the CDR3 is TGTGCCAGCAGCTTAGCCTCCCCAAATCTACCCGGAATGAACACCATATATTTT. This codes for CASSLASPNLPGMNTIYF.